Sequencing of this T cell receptor beta chain was carried out in a study of type 1 regulatory T cells. Study context: T-allo10 is an in vitro-generated, Tr1-enriched CD4 T cell product specific for alloantigen.

Each CDR3 protein gets one entry after TCRdb re-called the reads with MiXCR. The sample has some 60,000 distinct CDR3 sequences; roughly two thirds are singletons. Germline CDR1 is SGHVS and CDR2 is FQNEAQ. This CDR3 spans 14 amino acids. V was trimmed by 5 bases and J by 2 bases, leaving 12 bases between them. In its sample, this clonotype was seen once. Antigen: not known. The sample was cultured non-Tr1 T cells, either the whole culture or a sorted T cell fraction (not recorded which). The J gene is TRBJ2-5, the V gene TRBV7-8, with D uncertain. This receptor was obtained from a human donor in good health. CDR3 coding DNA: TGTGCCAGCAGCCGCGGACGGTCACAAGAGACCCAGTACTTC. Its translation: CASSRGRSQETQYF. The full variable domain, its missing parts supplied by reference TRBV7-8 and TRBJ2-5, is GAGVSQSPRYKVAKRGQDVALRCDPISGHVSLFWYQQALGQGPEFLTYFQNEAQLDKSGLPSDRFFAERPEGSVSTLKIQRTQQEDSAVYLCASSRGRSQETQYFGPGTRLLVL.